A selection of T cell receptor beta chains follows, all from one sample in a study of control samples from healthy donors and cancer patients. The method was immunoSEQ multiplex PCR; TCRdb's version includes in-frame clones alone and lacks a portion of them. Of roughly 150,000 clones in the sample, roughly 90% were seen once. The sequenced sample consisted of blood. All receptors come from a woman aged 30 to 39 in good health. Both conserved end residues are part of each CDR3. The D gene is left open where the match is weak. Expanded clones get a size class; other rows say once, few or many, or leave the size out.

TRBJ2-7	TRBV19	.	.	TGTGCCAGTAGTGTGACCCCAGGACACTACGAGCAGTACTTC	CASSVTPGHYEQYF
TRBJ2-1	TRBV6-5	.	.	TGTGCCAGCAGCCCGCAGGGGCAATACAATGAGCAGTTCTTC	CASSPQGQYNEQFF
TRBJ2-7	TRBV28	.	.	TGTGCCAGCAGTTTCATCCTGCGCCCCTACGAGCAGTACTTC	CASSFILRPYEQYF
TRBJ1-1	TRBV5-1	.	once	TGCGCCAGCCGCACGGGGGGAGGCGTCACTGAAGCTTTCTTT	CASRTGGGVTEAFF
TRBJ2-2	TRBV19	.	.	TGTGCCAGTACCCCTCCTTGGCCCGGGGAGCTGTTTTTT	CASTPPWPGELFF
TRBJ2-2	TRBV7-3	.	.	TGTGCCAGCAGCTTAATCAGAAACACCGGGGAGCTGTTTTTT	CASSLIRNTGELFF
TRBJ2-5	TRBV6-1	TRBD1	.	TGTGCCAGCAGTGCCTTAGGGGGCGGGTACCAAGAGACCCAGTACTTC	CASSALGGGYQETQYF
TRBJ2-1	TRBV7-2	TRBD2	.	TGTGCCAGCAGCTTAGTCCGGACTAGCGGGCTCAATGAGCAGTTCTTC	CASSLVRTSGLNEQFF
TRBJ1-4	TRBV30	.	.	TGTGCCTGGAGGGCGAGGGAAGGGGCAACTAATGAAAAACTGTTTTTT	CAWRAREGATNEKLFF
TRBJ1-5	TRBV28	.	.	TGTGCCAGCAGAGGTGGGCAGGGGATAATCAATCAGCCCCAGCATTTT	CASRGGQGIINQPQHF
TRBJ2-5	TRBV18	.	.	TGTGCCAGCTCACCATATCCGGGTCACGGTCAAGAGACCCAGTACTTC	CASSPYPGHGQETQYF
TRBJ2-3	TRBV12-3/TRBV12-4	.	once	TGTGCCAGTCAATATCGGGCCACAGATACGCAGTATTTT	CASQYRATDTQYF
TRBJ1-1	TRBV6-1	TRBD1	.	TGTGCCAGCAGTGAACCCCGGACAGGGGACGAAGCTTTCTTT	CASSEPRTGDEAFF
TRBJ2-7	TRBV29-1	TRBD1	.	TGCAGCGTTGAAGATGACAGGGGATACGAGCAGTACTTC	CSVEDDRGYEQYF
TRBJ2-3	TRBV9	.	.	TGTGCCAGCAGCGTAGAGGGTGGGACGAGCACAGATACGCAGTATTTT	CASSVEGGTSTDTQYF
TRBJ1-5	TRBV10-2	.	few	TGCGCCAGCTCAGAGGGGGGCAGGGAGAGCCAGCCCCAGCATTTT	CASSEGGRESQPQHF
TRBJ2-4	TRBV12-3/TRBV12-4	.	.	TGTGCCAGCAGTGAAGTAGCCAAAAACATTCAGTACTTC	CASSEVAKNIQYF
TRBJ2-7	TRBV6-5	TRBD1	.	TGTGCCAGCCGGCCGGGACAGGGAATAGACGAGCAGTACTTC	CASRPGQGIDEQYF
TRBJ1-3	TRBV5-1	.	.	TGCGCCAGCAGCTTGGCGTCAGGCTTCTCTGGAAACACCATATATTTT	CASSLASGFSGNTIYF
TRBJ1-6	TRBV27	.	.	TGTGCCAGCAGTTTACGTCGGGAGTATAATTCACCCCTCCACTTT	CASSLRREYNSPLHF
TRBJ1-1	TRBV6-5	.	.	TGTGCCAGCCGATCTCGAGAAAGGGGGACTGAAGCTTTCTTT	CASRSRERGTEAFF
TRBJ1-4	TRBV2	.	.	TGTGCCAGCAGCGCCCGGGGGGCAGGTGAAAAACTGTTTTTT	CASSARGAGEKLFF
TRBJ2-7	TRBV28	.	.	TGTGCCAGCAGTTCAGAGATCTACGAGCAGTACTTC	CASSSEIYEQYF
TRBJ1-5	TRBV27	.	.	TGTGCCAGCAGTTTATCTCGGCAGACGGGCCAGCATTTT	CASSLSRQTGQHF
TRBJ2-3	TRBV6-5	TRBD2	.	TGTGCCAGCCGGATAGCGGGAGTCGCTAAAGATACGCAGTATTTT	CASRIAGVAKDTQYF
TRBJ2-7	TRBV6-5	TRBD1	.	TGTGCCAGCAGTTACGGGCAGGACAGGGCATTCTACGAGCAGTACTTC	CASSYGQDRAFYEQYF
TRBJ1-1	TRBV2	.	.	TGTGCCAGCAGTGAACAAGTGAACACTGAAGCTTTCTTT	CASSEQVNTEAFF
TRBJ2-2	TRBV14	.	.	TGTGCCAGCAGCCAACGTTCTAGGGGCGGGGAGCTGTTTTTT	CASSQRSRGGELFF